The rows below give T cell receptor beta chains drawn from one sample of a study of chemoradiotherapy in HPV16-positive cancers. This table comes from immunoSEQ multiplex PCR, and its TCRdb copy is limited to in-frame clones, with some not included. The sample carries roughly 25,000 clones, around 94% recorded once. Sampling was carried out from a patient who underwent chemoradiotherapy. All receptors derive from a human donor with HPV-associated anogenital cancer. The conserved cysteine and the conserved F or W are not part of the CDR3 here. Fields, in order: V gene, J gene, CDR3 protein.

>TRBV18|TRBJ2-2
ASSPPNRLDAGELF
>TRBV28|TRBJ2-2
ASSLWGQNTGELF
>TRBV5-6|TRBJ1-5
ASSLRAGGTSNQPQH
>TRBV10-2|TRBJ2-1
ASTERRSEQF
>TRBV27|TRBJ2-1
ASSLGRTQRGNEQF
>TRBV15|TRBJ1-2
ATSRDRLVYGYT
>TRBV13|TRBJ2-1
ASSIPGDAYNEQF
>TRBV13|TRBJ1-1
ASSSLSLTGLNTEAF
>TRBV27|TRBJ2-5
ASSFIPSGRVETQY
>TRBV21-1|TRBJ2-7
ASSKKSGRAVVYEQY
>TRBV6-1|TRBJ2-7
ASIKTGGAGEQY
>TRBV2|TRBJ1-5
ASSRRGNNQPQH
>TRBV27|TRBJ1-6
ASKATDSSPLH
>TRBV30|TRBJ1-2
AWIRDRYNYGYT